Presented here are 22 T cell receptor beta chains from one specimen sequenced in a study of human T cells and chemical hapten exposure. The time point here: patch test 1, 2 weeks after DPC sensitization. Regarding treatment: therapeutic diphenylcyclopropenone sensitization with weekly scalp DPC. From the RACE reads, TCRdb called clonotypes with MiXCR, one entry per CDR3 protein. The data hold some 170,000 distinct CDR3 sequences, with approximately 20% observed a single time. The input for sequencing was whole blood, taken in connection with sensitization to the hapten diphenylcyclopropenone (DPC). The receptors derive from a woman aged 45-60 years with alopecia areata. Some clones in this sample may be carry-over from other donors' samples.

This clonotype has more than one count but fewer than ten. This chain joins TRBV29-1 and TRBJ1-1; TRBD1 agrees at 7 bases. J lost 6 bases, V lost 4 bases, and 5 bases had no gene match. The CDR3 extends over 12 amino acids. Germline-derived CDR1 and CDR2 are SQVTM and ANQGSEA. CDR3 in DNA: TGCAGCGTTGTGACAGGGATGCCTGAAGCTTTCTTT. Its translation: CSVVTGMPEAFF.

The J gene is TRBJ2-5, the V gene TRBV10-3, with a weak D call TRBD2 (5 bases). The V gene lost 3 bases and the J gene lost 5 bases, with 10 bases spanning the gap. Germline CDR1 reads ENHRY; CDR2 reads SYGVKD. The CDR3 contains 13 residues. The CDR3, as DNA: TGTGCCATCAGTGAAGGGAGAGGGGAGACCCAGTACTTC. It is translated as CAISEGRGETQYF.

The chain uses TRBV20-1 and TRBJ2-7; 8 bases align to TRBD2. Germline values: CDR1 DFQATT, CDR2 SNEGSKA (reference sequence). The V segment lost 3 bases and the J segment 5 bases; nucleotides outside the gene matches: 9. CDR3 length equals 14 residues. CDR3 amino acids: CSASLGLGTHEQYF. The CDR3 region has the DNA TGCAGTGCTAGTTTGGGACTAGGTACCCACGAGCAGTACTTC.

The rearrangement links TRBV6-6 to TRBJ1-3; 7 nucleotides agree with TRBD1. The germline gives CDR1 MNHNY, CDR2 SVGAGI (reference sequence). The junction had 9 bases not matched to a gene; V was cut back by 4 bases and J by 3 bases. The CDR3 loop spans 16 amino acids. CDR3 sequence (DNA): TGTGCCAGCAGTTCCAATACAGGGGTCGATGGAAACACCATATATTTT. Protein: CASSSNTGVDGNTIYF.

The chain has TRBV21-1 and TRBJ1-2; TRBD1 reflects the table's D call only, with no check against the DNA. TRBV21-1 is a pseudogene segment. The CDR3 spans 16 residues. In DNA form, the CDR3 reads TGTGCCAGCAGCACCCGAGGGACAACCGTTAACTATGGCTACACCTTC. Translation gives CASSTRGTTVNYGYTF.

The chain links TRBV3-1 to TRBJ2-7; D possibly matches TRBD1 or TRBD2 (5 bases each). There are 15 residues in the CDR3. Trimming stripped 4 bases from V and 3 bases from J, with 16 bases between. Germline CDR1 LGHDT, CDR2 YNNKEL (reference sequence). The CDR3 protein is CASSPRDGRNYEQYF. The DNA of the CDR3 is TGTGCCAGCAGCCCCCGGGACGGACGTAACTACGAGCAGTACTTC.

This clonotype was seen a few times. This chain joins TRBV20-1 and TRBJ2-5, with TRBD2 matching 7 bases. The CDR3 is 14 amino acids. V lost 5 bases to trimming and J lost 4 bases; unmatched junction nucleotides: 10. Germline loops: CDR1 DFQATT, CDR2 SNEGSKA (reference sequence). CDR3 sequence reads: CSALPPAGVETQYF. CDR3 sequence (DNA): TGCAGTGCTCTCCCGCCCGCGGGAGTAGAGACCCAGTACTTC.

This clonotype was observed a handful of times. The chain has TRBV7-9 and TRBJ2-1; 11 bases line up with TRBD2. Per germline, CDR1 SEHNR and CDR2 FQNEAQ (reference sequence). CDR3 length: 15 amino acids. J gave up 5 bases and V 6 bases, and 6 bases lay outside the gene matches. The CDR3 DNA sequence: TGTGCCAGCAGGAAACTAGCGGGAGACCACAATGAGCAGTTCTTC. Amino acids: CASRKLAGDHNEQFF.

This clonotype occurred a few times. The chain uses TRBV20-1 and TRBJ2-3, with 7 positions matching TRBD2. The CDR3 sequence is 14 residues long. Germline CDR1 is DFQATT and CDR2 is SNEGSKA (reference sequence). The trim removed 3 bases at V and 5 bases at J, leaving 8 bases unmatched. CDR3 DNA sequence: TGCAGTGCTAGGACAAGCGGGAAGGTAGATACGCAGTATTTT. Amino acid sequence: CSARTSGKVDTQYF.

In DNA, the CDR3 is TGTGCCAGCAGTCCTTCGCCGGGGAGGGTTGAGCAGTTCTTC. This codes for CASSPSPGRVEQFF. The V call is TRBV27, the J call TRBJ2-1, with TRBD2 matching over 7 bases. The CDR3 is 14 residues long. V shed 5 bases and J 9 bases; nucleotides not matched to a gene: 10. In germline, CDR1 is MNHEY, CDR2 SMNVEV (reference sequence).

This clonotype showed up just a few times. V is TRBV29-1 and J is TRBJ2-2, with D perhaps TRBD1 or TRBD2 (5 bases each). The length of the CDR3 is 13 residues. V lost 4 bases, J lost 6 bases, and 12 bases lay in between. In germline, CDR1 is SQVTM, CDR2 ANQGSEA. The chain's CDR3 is CSVGLVGAGELFF. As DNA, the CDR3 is TGCAGCGTTGGGCTAGTGGGGGCCGGGGAGCTGTTTTTT.

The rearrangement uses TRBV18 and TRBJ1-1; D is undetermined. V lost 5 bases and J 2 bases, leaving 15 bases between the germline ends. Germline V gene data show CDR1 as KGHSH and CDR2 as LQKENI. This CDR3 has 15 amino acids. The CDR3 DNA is TGTGCCAGCTCAAGAGTTGGAGGCAGTAACACTGAAGCTTTCTTT. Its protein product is CASSRVGGSNTEAFF.

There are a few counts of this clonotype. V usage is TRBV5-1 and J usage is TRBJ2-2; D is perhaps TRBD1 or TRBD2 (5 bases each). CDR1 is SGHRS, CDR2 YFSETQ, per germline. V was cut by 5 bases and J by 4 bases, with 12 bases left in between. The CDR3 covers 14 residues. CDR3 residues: CASRRRDPTGELFF. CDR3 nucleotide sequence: TGCGCCAGCAGACGCCGGGACCCCACCGGGGAGCTGTTTTTT.

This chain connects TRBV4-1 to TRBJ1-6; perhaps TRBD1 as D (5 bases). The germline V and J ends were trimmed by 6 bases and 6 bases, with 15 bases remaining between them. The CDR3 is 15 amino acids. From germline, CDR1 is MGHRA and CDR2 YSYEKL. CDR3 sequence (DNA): TGCGCCAGCAGTGGTAATAGGGGCGTTAATTCACCCCTCCACTTT. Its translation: CASSGNRGVNSPLHF.

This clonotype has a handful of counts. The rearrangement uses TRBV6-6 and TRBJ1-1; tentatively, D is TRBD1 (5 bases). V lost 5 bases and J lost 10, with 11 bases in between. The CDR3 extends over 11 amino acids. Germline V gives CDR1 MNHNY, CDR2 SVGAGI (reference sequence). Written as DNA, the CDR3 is TGTGCCAGCAGTGCGCAGGGAGGAGCTTTCTTT. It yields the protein CASSAQGGAFF.

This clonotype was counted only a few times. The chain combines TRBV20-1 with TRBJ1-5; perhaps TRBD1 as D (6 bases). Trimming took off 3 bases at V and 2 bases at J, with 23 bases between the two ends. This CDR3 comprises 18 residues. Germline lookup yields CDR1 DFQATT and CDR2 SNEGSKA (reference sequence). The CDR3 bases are TGCAGTGCTAGTCAGGGCAGGGGCCCCAGGGGAGGCAATCAGCCCCAGCATTTT. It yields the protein CSASQGRGPRGGNQPQHF.

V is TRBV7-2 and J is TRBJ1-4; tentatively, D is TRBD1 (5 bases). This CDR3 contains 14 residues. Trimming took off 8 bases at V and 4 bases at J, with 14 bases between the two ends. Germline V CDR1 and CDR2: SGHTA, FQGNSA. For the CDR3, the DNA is TGTGCCAGCGGAAAACGGGGGGGTAATGAAAAACTGTTTTTT. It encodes CASGKRGGNEKLFF.

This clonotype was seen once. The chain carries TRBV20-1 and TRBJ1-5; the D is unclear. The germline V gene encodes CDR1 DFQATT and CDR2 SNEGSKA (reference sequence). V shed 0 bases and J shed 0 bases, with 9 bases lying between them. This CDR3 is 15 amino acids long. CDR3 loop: CSARDYSNSNQPQHF. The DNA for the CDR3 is TGCAGTGCTAGAGATTATAGCAATAGCAATCAGCCCCAGCATTTT.

CDR3 sequence: CSARPSGSSYNEQFF. The CDR3 nucleotides read TGCAGTGCTAGACCTAGCGGCAGCTCCTACAATGAGCAGTTCTTC. The chain carries TRBV20-1 and TRBJ2-1; TRBD2 matches 7 bases. The CDR3 covers 15 residues. Germline V gives CDR1 DFQATT, CDR2 SNEGSKA (reference sequence). V trimming: 2 bases; J trimming: 0 bases; junction bases outside the gene matches: 4.

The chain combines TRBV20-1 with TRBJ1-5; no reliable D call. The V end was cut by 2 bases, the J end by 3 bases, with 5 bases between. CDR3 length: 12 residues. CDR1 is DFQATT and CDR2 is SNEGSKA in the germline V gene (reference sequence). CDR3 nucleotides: TGCAGTGCTAGAAGACTCAATCAGCCCCAGCATTTT. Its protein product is CSARRLNQPQHF.

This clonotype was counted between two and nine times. The CDR3 region is CASRGGRRDTGELFF. CDR3 bases: TGTGCCAGCCGAGGGGGGAGACGAGACACCGGGGAGCTGTTTTTT. The rearrangement links TRBV2 to TRBJ2-2; the D gene could be TRBD1 or TRBD2 (6 bases each). This CDR3 has 15 amino acids. V shed 8 bases and J shed 3 bases, with 16 bases lying between them. In germline, CDR1 is SNHLY, CDR2 FYNNEI.

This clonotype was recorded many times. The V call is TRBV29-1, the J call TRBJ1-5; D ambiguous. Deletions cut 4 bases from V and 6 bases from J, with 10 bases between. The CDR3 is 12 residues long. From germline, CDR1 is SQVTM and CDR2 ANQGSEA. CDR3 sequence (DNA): TGCAGCGTTGGGGGTGCGGGTCAGCCCCAGCATTTT. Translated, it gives CSVGGAGQPQHF.